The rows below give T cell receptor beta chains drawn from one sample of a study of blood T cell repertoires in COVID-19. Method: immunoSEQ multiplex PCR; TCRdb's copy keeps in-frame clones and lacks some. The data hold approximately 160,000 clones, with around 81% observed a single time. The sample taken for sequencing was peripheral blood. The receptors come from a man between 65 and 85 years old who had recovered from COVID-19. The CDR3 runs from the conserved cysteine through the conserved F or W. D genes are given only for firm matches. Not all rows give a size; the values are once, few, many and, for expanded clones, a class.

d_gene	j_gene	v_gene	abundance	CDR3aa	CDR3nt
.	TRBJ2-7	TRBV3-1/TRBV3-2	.	CASSRASRGDEQYF	TGTGCCAGCAGCCGAGCCTCACGGGGTGACGAGCAGTACTTC
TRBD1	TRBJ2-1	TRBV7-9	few	CASSLQGAYNEQFF	TGTGCCAGCAGCTTACAGGGGGCCTACAATGAGCAGTTCTTC
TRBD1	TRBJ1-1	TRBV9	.	CASSVHGQALNGAFF	TGTGCCAGCAGCGTTCATGGACAGGCCCTAAATGGAGCTTTCTTT
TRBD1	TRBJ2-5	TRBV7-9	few	CASSLTGNQETQYF	TGTGCCAGCAGCTTGACAGGGAACCAAGAGACCCAGTACTTC
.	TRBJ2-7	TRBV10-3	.	CAISETGNEQYF	TGTGCCATCAGTGAAACAGGGAACGAGCAGTACTTC
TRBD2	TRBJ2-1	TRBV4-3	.	CASSQEVGREGLVEQFF	TGCGCCAGCAGCCAAGAAGTGGGACGGGAGGGCCTTGTTGAGCAGTTCTTC
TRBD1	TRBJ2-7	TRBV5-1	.	CASSLTGQGPYEQYF	TGCGCCAGCAGCTTAACCGGACAGGGCCCCTACGAGCAGTACTTC
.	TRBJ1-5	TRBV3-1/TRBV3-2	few	CASSQPGLPEVQHF	TGTGCCAGCAGCCAACCGGGACTTCCCGAAGTACAGCATTTT
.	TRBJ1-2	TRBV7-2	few	CASSSYLGVGNYGYTF	TGTGCCAGCAGCTCCTACCTCGGGGTCGGTAACTATGGCTACACCTTC
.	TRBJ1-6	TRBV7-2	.	CASSEGPPAGSPLHF	TGTGCCAGCAGTGAGGGTCCACCTGCGGGTTCACCCCTCCACTTT
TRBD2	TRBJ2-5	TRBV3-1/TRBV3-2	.	CASSQGGGLETQYF	TGTGCCAGCAGCCAGGGGGGGGGTTTAGAGACCCAGTACTTC
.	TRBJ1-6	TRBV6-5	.	CASRDTKTSPLHF	TGTGCCAGCCGGGACACAAAAACCTCACCCCTCCACTTT
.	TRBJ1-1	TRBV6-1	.	CASSEPQEYLLVNTEAFF	TGTGCCAGCAGTGAACCACAGGAATACCTCCTGGTTAACACTGAAGCTTTCTTT
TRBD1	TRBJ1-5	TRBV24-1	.	CATSDDRAGNQPQHF	TGTGCCACCAGTGACGACAGGGCAGGCAATCAGCCCCAGCATTTT
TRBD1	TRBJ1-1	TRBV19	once	CASSTGQGSAEAFF	TGTGCCAGTAGTACGGGACAGGGGAGCGCTGAAGCTTTCTTT
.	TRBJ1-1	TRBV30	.	CAWSSTGTVNTEAFF	TGTGCCTGGAGTTCTACAGGGACGGTCAACACTGAAGCTTTCTTT
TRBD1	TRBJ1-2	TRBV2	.	CASSLDRTGQGSYGYTF	TGTGCCAGCAGTCTCGACCGGACAGGACAGGGATCCTATGGCTACACCTTC
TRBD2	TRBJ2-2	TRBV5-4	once	CASSIGLAGNGELFF	TGTGCCAGCAGCATCGGACTAGCGGGGAACGGGGAGCTGTTTTTT
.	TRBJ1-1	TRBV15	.	CATSRSPGQPEAFF	TGTGCCACCAGCAGATCCCCCGGACAGCCTGAAGCTTTCTTT
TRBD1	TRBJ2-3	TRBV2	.	CASSEATGGDTQYF	TGTGCCAGCAGTGAAGCGACAGGGGGGGATACGCAGTATTTT
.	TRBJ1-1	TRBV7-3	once	CASSRQRGTEAFF	TGTGCCAGCAGCCGACAAAGGGGAACTGAAGCTTTCTTT
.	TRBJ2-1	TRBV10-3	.	CAIARTAYNEQFF	TGTGCCATTGCTAGGACAGCCTACAATGAGCAGTTCTTC